Listed below are T cell receptor beta chains from one sample, sequenced in a study of spatial heterogeneity in lung cancer. TCRdb passed the 5' RACE reads through MiXCR, listing each CDR3 protein once. The sample lists more than 75,000 distinct CDR3 sequences, 19% occurring once. The sequencing here drew on PBMCs, taken at follow-up. These receptors all stem from a male donor with early-stage non-small cell lung cancer. Both conserved end residues are part of each CDR3.

J gene	V gene	CDR3 protein
TRBJ2-1	TRBV7-8	CASSPDRVNEQFF
TRBJ2-3	TRBV3-1	CASSPSRPGRGATDTQYF
TRBJ2-1	TRBV7-2	CASSQRRSGAFNEQFF
TRBJ2-5	TRBV20-1	CSASAPGPETQYF
TRBJ1-1	TRBV19	CASSIDGTAHTEAFF
TRBJ2-1	TRBV7-9	CASSPQGFRNNEQFF
TRBJ1-1	TRBV6-1	CASRTRTGGSEAFF
TRBJ2-7	TRBV3-1	CASSQDGRGGEQYF
TRBJ2-1	TRBV19	CASSISLVGTHEQFF
TRBJ1-4	TRBV6-5	CASSKGRNEKLFF
TRBJ2-6	TRBV6-1	CASSARRSEGANVLTF
TRBJ2-5	TRBV14	CASSQGGRETQYF
TRBJ1-1	TRBV20-1	CSARVPTGGTNTEAFF
TRBJ1-2	TRBV10-1	CATAGKPSFNYGYTF
TRBJ1-6	TRBV7-8	CASSRTTVPSYNSPLHF
TRBJ2-1	TRBV7-2	CASGLAGGSSYNEQFF
TRBJ2-7	TRBV3-1	CASSRLGQPEQYF
TRBJ2-6	TRBV28	CASSEGVAGANVLTF
TRBJ2-2	TRBV5-1	CASSSQTTNTGELFF
TRBJ1-1	TRBV18	CASCPSLNTEAFF
TRBJ2-3	TRBV7-8	CASSYGAGGLTDTQYF
TRBJ2-2	TRBV5-6	CASSSGTFTGELFF
TRBJ2-1	TRBV2	CASRADNYNEQFF
TRBJ2-2	TRBV20-1	CSARGLAGEGTWELFF
TRBJ2-2	TRBV11-3	CASSLVGSTTGELFF
TRBJ2-3	TRBV24-1	CATSDFSDWADTQYF
TRBJ1-2	TRBV10-3	CAISEADGIYGYTF
TRBJ2-3	TRBV20-1	CSEESFTSGTDTQYF
TRBJ1-1	TRBV4-1	CASSTSPRRPEDTEAFF
TRBJ2-2	TRBV2	CASSEGLGRGLRTGELFF
TRBJ2-7	TRBV20-1	CSASGADYYEQYF
TRBJ1-1	TRBV3-1	CASSPYARDTEAFF
TRBJ2-4	TRBV7-2	CASSSRAGGAKNIQYF
TRBJ1-1	TRBV20-1	CSARDSGGMNTEAFF
TRBJ2-5	TRBV20-1	CSARVSGGRETQYF
TRBJ2-7	TRBV24-1	CATSDFTGEQYF
TRBJ1-1	TRBV27	CASSLYGEGLAFF
TRBJ1-6	TRBV5-6	CASSLTAYNSPLHF
TRBJ1-1	TRBV19	CASSYLVGRQVNTEAFF
TRBJ1-2	TRBV6-6	CASSYSQEWSYTF
TRBJ2-6	TRBV19	CASSIPGLAGAGANVLTF
TRBJ2-2	TRBV2	CASSAGQDTGELFF
TRBJ2-5	TRBV24-1	CATSESPVQETQYF
TRBJ2-7	TRBV4-1	CASSQDTRYEQYF
TRBJ2-6	TRBV30	CAWSVLRTGLSGANVLTF
TRBJ2-3	TRBV2	CASTSGLGAGDTQYF
TRBJ1-3	TRBV12-3/TRBV12-4	CASSSVGVTGNTIYF
TRBJ2-7	TRBV27	CASSFGQRVYEQYF
TRBJ2-7	TRBV10-2	CASSERDVYEQYF
TRBJ2-2	TRBV5-6	CASSPRPNTGELFF
TRBJ1-3	TRBV5-1	CASSLAGFGNTIYF
TRBJ2-2	TRBV7-9	CASSLGTSGRTGELFF
TRBJ2-3	TRBV7-2	CTSSFRQGWTDTQYF
TRBJ2-2	TRBV3-1	CASRAGLSNTGELFF
TRBJ2-4	TRBV18	CASSPLTARGTKNIQYF
TRBJ1-4	TRBV3-1	CASSPTGGPNEKLFF
TRBJ2-3	TRBV10-3	CAISGGLAPDTQYF